This T cell receptor (beta chain) was recorded in a study of OX40 agonist ivuxolimab in advanced cancers. Germline V lookup: CDR1 SGHAT, CDR2 FQNNGV. Trimming left V 3 bases short and J 0 bases short, with 6 bases between. The CDR3 runs to 13 residues. TCRdb's table, derived via immunoSEQ multiplex PCR, lists solely in-frame clones and lacks some. Of tens of thousands of clones in the sample, approximately 84% were seen once. This TCR was recovered from an adult with an advanced solid tumor such as melanoma, head and neck, liver or kidney cancer. The chain combines TRBV11-2 with TRBJ2-7; D remains ambiguous. Sequencing used CD4+ or CD8+ T cells sorted from blood, obtained in a trial of the OX40 agonist ivuxolimab. The CDR3 reads CASSLHFSYEQYF. For the CDR3, the DNA is TGTGCCAGCAGCTTGCATTTCTCCTACGAGCAGTACTTC.